The 24 T cell receptor beta chains listed next were all sequenced from one sample in a study of cytomegalovirus exposure and HLA in healthy donors. In the PCR, 60 Vbeta and 13 Jbeta primers were used. TCRdb keeps only in-frame clones here, not all; method: immunoSEQ multiplex PCR. Altogether 140,000 to 150,000 clones are present, around 10% being singletons, with the ten largest covering about 1.9%. The material sequenced was PBMCs. The source is a man aged 50 or older in good health and CMV-seronegative.

The rearrangement links TRBV6-6 to TRBJ2-2, with a weak D call TRBD2 (6 bases). This CDR3 contains 15 residues. Deletions cut 3 bases from V and 3 bases from J, with 11 bases between. The germline CDR1 and CDR2 sequences are MNHNY and SVGAGI (reference sequence). The CDR3 loop reads CASSYRAGHTGELFF. DNA of the CDR3: TGTGCCAGCAGTTATCGGGCGGGACACACCGGGGAGCTGTTTTTT.

This clone has a handful of counts. The DNA for the CDR3 is TGTGCCTGGAGTCCCCGGGTCGCGGAGCTGTTTTTT. Its protein product is CAWSPRVAELFF. This chain uses TRBV30 with TRBJ2-2; D gene uncertain. The V and J ends lost 2 bases and 10 bases respectively, with 11 bases between them. Germline CDR1 GTSNPN, CDR2 SVGIG (reference sequence). This CDR3 spans 12 amino acids.

This clone was counted between two and nine times. This rearrangement joins TRBV7-7 to TRBJ2-1; TRBD1 agrees at 8 bases. The CDR3 is 13 residues long. After removal of 5 bases from V and 7 bases from J, the junction contained 4 bases not matched to a gene. Germline V gene lookup returns CDR1 SSHAT and CDR2 FNYEAQ (reference sequence). CDR3 residues: CASSPRQGNEQFF. Written as DNA, the CDR3 is TGTGCCAGCAGCCCGCGACAGGGGAATGAGCAGTTCTTC.

In this sample, this clone turned up a few times. The rearrangement links TRBV30 to TRBJ2-4, with TRBD2 matching over 7 bases. Germline CDR1 and CDR2: GTSNPN and SVGIG (reference sequence). This CDR3 comprises 15 residues. V dropped 0 bases and J dropped 1; count of bases not matched to a gene: 3. This chain's CDR3 is CAWSVRGGAKNIQYF. The CDR3 DNA follows: TGTGCCTGGAGTGTAAGGGGAGGGGCCAAAAACATTCAGTACTTC. The entire variable domain, with the rest obtained from reference TRBV30 and TRBJ2-4, is as follows: SQTIHQWPATLVQPVGSPLSLECTVEGTSNPNLYWYRQAAGRGLQLLFYSVGIGQISSEVPQNLSASRPQDRQFILSSKKLLLSDSGFYLCAWSVRGGAKNIQYFGAGTRLSVL.

The chain links TRBV7-2 to TRBJ2-7; 8 positions agree with TRBD2. V trimming: 1 base; J trimming: 3 bases; junction bases outside the gene matches: 2. The CDR3 covers 14 residues. CDR1 SGHTA and CDR2 FQGNSA come from the germline V gene. Here the CDR3 reads CASSLGGGFYEQYF. The CDR3 DNA sequence: TGTGCCAGCAGCTTAGGCGGGGGGTTCTACGAGCAGTACTTC.

This clone occurred a few times. The genes are TRBV2 and TRBJ2-5, with no clear D. In germline, CDR1 is SNHLY, CDR2 FYNNEI. The CDR3 length is 13 residues. V was clipped by 5 bases and J by 4 bases, with 11 bases between them. The CDR3: CASSPGAPETQYF. The CDR3 nucleotides are TGTGCCAGCAGTCCTGGAGCACCAGAGACCCAGTACTTC.

This chain joins TRBV5-6 and TRBJ1-2, with TRBD1 matching over 11 bases. There are 16 residues in the CDR3. The V segment lost 2 bases and the J segment 5 bases; nucleotides outside the gene matches: 8. The germline V gene has CDR1 SGHDT and CDR2 YYEEEE. Here the CDR3 reads CASSFPGTGGRYGYTF. The CDR3 nucleotides read TGTGCCAGCAGCTTCCCAGGGACAGGGGGACGTTATGGCTACACCTTC.

The chain recombines TRBV19 with TRBJ1-3; D is uncertain. There are 15 residues in the CDR3. The V end lost 3 bases, the J end lost 0 bases, and 9 bases lay between the germline ends. From germline, CDR1 is LNHDA and CDR2 SQIVND (reference sequence). CDR3 coding DNA: TGTGCCAGTAGTATGGTACGGAGCTCTGGAAACACCATATATTTT. Protein product: CASSMVRSSGNTIYF.

This clone was counted between two and nine times. The chain carries TRBV27 and TRBJ1-1, with a weak D call TRBD1 (6 bases). The germline V gene encodes CDR1 MNHEY and CDR2 SMNVEV (reference sequence). The V gene lost 6 bases and the J gene lost 2 bases, with 22 bases spanning the gap. The CDR3 is 17 residues long. The CDR3 DNA reads TGTGCCAGCAGCCCGGGGGGCCATTTAGGGGCCAACACTGAAGCTTTCTTT. Its protein is CASSPGGHLGANTEAFF.

A few counts support this clone. V gene TRBV25-1 combines with J gene TRBJ1-5; D may be TRBD1 (5 bases). CDR1 and CDR2 (germline): MGHDK, SYGVNS. V was cut by 4 bases and J by 4 bases, with 14 bases left in between. The CDR3 consists of 15 residues. The CDR3 DNA sequence: TGTGCCAGCAGTGGGGGGGATGGGGGGAATCAGCCCCAGCATTTT. Residues: CASSGGDGGNQPQHF.

This clone appeared a few times. The chain employs TRBV5-4 and TRBJ2-7, with TRBD1 matching 11 bases. The CDR3 extends over 16 amino acids. Germline CDR1 is SGHNT and CDR2 is YYREEE (reference sequence). J lost 3 bases, V lost 4 bases, and 9 bases had no gene match. Here the CDR3 reads CASSQEPDRGLYEQYF. CDR3 nucleotides: TGTGCCAGCAGCCAGGAACCGGACAGGGGGCTCTACGAGCAGTACTTC.

The J gene is TRBJ2-2, the V gene TRBV27, with 9 bases fitting TRBD1. From germline, CDR1 is MNHEY and CDR2 SMNVEV (reference sequence). V lost 5 bases, J lost 5 bases, and 21 bases stayed unmatched. This CDR3 region has 20 residues. CDR3 sequence reads: CASSPAPGQGTRVRTGELFF. The CDR3 region has the DNA TGTGCCAGCAGTCCTGCCCCGGGACAGGGAACCCGGGTCAGGACCGGGGAGCTGTTTTTT.

CDR3 region: CASSYAIEGTYEQYF. Here the CDR3 DNA reads TGTGCCAGCAGCTACGCGATAGAGGGAACCTACGAGCAGTACTTC. V and J are TRBV11-2 and TRBJ2-7; a possible D gene is TRBD2 (5 bases). V was shortened by 4 bases and J by 2 bases, with 15 bases between the two germline ends. Germline CDR1 is SGHAT and CDR2 is FQNNGV. This CDR3 has 15 amino acids.

This clone was picked up a small number of times. This chain connects TRBV29-1 to TRBJ1-2; 8 bases fit TRBD1. The CDR3 spans 14 residues. Germline V CDR1 and CDR2: SQVTM, ANQGSEA. V lost 6 bases to trimming and J lost 3 bases; unmatched junction nucleotides: 9. As DNA, the CDR3 is TGCAGCGTCAGTCGGACAGGGAGTTACTATGGCTACACCTTC. It encodes CSVSRTGSYYGYTF.

The V call is TRBV5-1, the J call TRBJ2-1, with 11 bases that match TRBD2. Germline-derived CDR1 and CDR2 are SGHRS and YFSETQ. The CDR3 runs to 15 residues. The V and J ends lost 2 bases and 6 bases, in that order; junction bases with no gene match: 4. The CDR3, as DNA: TGCGCCAGCAGCTTACTAGCGGGGGCTCCCAATGAGCAGTTCTTC. Residues: CASSLLAGAPNEQFF.

This clone was detected only a few times. The V and J genes are TRBV30 and TRBJ1-2, with D possibly being TRBD1 (6 bases). The CDR3 length is 14 residues. The germline V gene encodes CDR1 GTSNPN and CDR2 SVGIG (reference sequence). Trimming removed 3 bases at V and 4 bases at J, with 15 bases between. For the CDR3, the DNA is TGTGCCTGGAGCGAACAAAGGGGGAGCTATGGCTACACCTTC. Its protein is CAWSEQRGSYGYTF.

Only a few counts were recorded for this clone. This chain uses TRBV28 with TRBJ2-7; D is perhaps TRBD1 (6 bases). Looked up from germline, CDR1 is MDHEN and CDR2 is SYDVKM. This CDR3 has 14 amino acids. The germline V and J ends were trimmed by 5 bases and 7 bases, with 18 bases remaining between them. CDR3 bases: TGTGCCAGCAGTCGAGATCAGGGGCCGATGGAGCAGTACTTC. Translating it yields CASSRDQGPMEQYF. The full variable domain, with the rest looked up from reference TRBV28 and TRBJ2-7, is DVKVTQSSRYLVKRTGEKVFLECVQDMDHENMFWYRQDPGLGLRLIYFSYDVKMKEKGDIPEGYSVSREKKERFSLILESASTNQTSMYLCASSRDQGPMEQYFGPGTRLTVT.

This clone appeared a few times. The gene calls are TRBV9 and TRBJ1-2; D not certain. Germline V gene lookup returns CDR1 SGDLS and CDR2 YYNGEE. V lost 4 bases and J 1 base, leaving 11 bases between the germline ends. The CDR3 is 14 amino acids. Here the CDR3 DNA reads TGTGCCAGCAGCCCCCCGGGAGTTAACTATGGCTACACCTTC. It specifies CASSPPGVNYGYTF.

J is TRBJ1-5 and V is TRBV6-6, with 7 bases matching TRBD1. Germline lookup yields CDR1 MNHNY and CDR2 SVGAGI (reference sequence). J gave up 3 bases and V 0 bases, and 5 bases lay outside the gene matches. This CDR3 spans 16 amino acids. CDR3 sequence reads: CASSYSRDSTNQPQHF. CDR3 bases: TGTGCCAGCAGTTACTCAAGGGACAGTACCAATCAGCCCCAGCATTTT.

This clone was detected a few times. J is TRBJ1-4 and V is TRBV5-1; D not certain. Germline CDR1 SGHRS, CDR2 YFSETQ. This CDR3 region has 16 residues. V was pared by 0 bases and J by 3 bases, with 12 bases between. CDR3 sequence reads: CASSLDGLSSNEKLFF. The CDR3 bases are TGCGCCAGCAGCTTGGACGGGTTGTCATCTAATGAAAAACTGTTTTTT.

V usage is TRBV18 and J usage is TRBJ2-5; TRBD2 agrees at 7 bases. The CDR3 sequence is 15 residues long. The V segment lost 4 bases and the J segment 5 bases; nucleotides outside the gene matches: 10. CDR1 is KGHSH and CDR2 is LQKENI in the germline V gene. Here the CDR3 DNA reads TGTGCCAGCTCACAACGGGAGGCCCAGTATGAGACCCAGTACTTC. This codes for CASSQREAQYETQYF.

The chain joins TRBV27 to TRBJ1-2; tentatively, D is TRBD1 (6 bases). Trimming cost V 5 bases and J 7 bases, with 17 bases left between them. Germline V gene sequence: CDR1 MNHEY, CDR2 SMNVEV (reference sequence). The CDR3 is made up of 14 amino acids. The CDR3 is CASSLQGDYSGYTF. The CDR3 nucleotides read TGTGCCAGCAGTCTACAGGGCGACTACTCTGGCTACACCTTC.

This clone was seen a few times. The chain is built from TRBV6-6 and TRBJ1-1, with a tentative D call TRBD1 (5 bases). CDR3 size: 12 residues. Deletions cut 10 bases from V and 7 bases from J, with 16 bases between. Germline loops: CDR1 MNHNY, CDR2 SVGAGI (reference sequence). CDR3 coding DNA: TGTGCCATATCCAGGGAAGGGGTTGAAGCTTTCTTT. Protein product: CAISREGVEAFF.

The chain links TRBV10-3 to TRBJ2-1; D is possibly TRBD1 (6 bases). With 1 base removed from V and 5 bases from J, the gap between germline ends came to 12 bases. Germline V lookup: CDR1 ENHRY, CDR2 SYGVKD. CDR3 length equals 15 residues. The CDR3 sequence is CAISELETGHNEQFF. Here the CDR3 DNA reads TGTGCCATCAGTGAGTTGGAGACAGGCCACAATGAGCAGTTCTTC.